This is a list of T cell receptor beta chains from one sample in a study of blood T cell repertoires in COVID-19. Some clones are missing from TCRdb's copy, which holds only in-frame ones; the method was immunoSEQ multiplex PCR. The sample carries about 180,000 clones, over 70% recorded once. The sequenced sample was peripheral blood. The receptors were sampled from a woman in her thirties or forties with COVID-19, enrolled during active disease. Each CDR3 is given with its conserved first and last residue. D genes are given only for firm matches. Clone size appears in some rows only: once, few, many, or a class for an expanded clone.

TRBV6-5	NA	NA	TRBJ1-6	TGTGCCAGCAGTTACATCGGGGGGGGCGAGTCACCCCTCCACTTT	CASSYIGGGESPLHF
TRBV5-4	NA	TRBD1	TRBJ2-2	TGTGCCATGGGACAGACCACCGGGGAGCTGTTTTTT	CAMGQTTGELFF
TRBV11-3	NA	TRBD1	TRBJ1-1	TGTGCCAGCAGCTCCACTACCGGGACAGGGCAAGCTTTCTTT	CASSSTTGTGQAFF
TRBV19	NA	NA	TRBJ2-5	TGTGCCAGTAGTACTACACAGGGAGGGGAGACCCAGTACTTC	CASSTTQGGETQYF
TRBV3-1/TRBV3-2	NA	TRBD1	TRBJ1-3	TGTGCCAGCAGCCGATCACAGGGGGCGGGAGGAAACACCATATATTTT	CASSRSQGAGGNTIYF
TRBV18	NA	NA	TRBJ1-2	TGTGCCAGCTCACCAAGGCCGGGGGACTATGGCTACACCTTC	CASSPRPGDYGYTF
TRBV11-2	NA	NA	TRBJ1-5	TGTGCCAGCAGCCAAGGGGCCAGGGCTAATCAGCCCCAGCATTTT	CASSQGARANQPQHF
TRBV5-5	NA	NA	TRBJ1-3	TGTGCCAGCAGCGGACAGCTCAATGCTGGAAACACCATATATTTT	CASSGQLNAGNTIYF
TRBV19	NA	TRBD2	TRBJ2-7	TGTGCCAGTAGTCAAACTAGCGGGAGCACCATCGAGCAGTACTTC	CASSQTSGSTIEQYF
TRBV11-2	NA	TRBD1	TRBJ2-6	TGTGCCAGCAGCACCCGGGACAGCCGGTGGGGGGCCAACGTCCTGACTTTC	CASSTRDSRWGANVLTF
TRBV27	NA	TRBD2	TRBJ2-7	TGTGCCAGCAGTTTTGGGACTAGTCTATACGAGCAGTACTTC	CASSFGTSLYEQYF
TRBV5-6	few	NA	TRBJ2-3	TGTGCCAGCTCGGGGGTCCGCGGAATAACAGATACGCAGTATTTT	CASSGVRGITDTQYF
TRBV19	NA	NA	TRBJ1-6	TGTGCCAGTAGTAAGCGGCTCCAAACGGGCAATTCACCCCTCCACTTT	CASSKRLQTGNSPLHF
TRBV27	NA	TRBD2	TRBJ2-2	TGTGCCAGCAGTCCTTACAACCAACGACTAGCGGGAAACACCGGGGAGCTGTTTTTT	CASSPYNQRLAGNTGELFF
TRBV19	NA	TRBD1	TRBJ1-1	TGTGCCAGTAGCCCCGGGACAGGGGGCTCTCGCACTGAAGCTTTCTTT	CASSPGTGGSRTEAFF
TRBV6-6	NA	NA	TRBJ1-1	TGTGCCAGCAGTTTGGGAGGACGACAATGGAACACTGAAGCTTTCTTT	CASSLGGRQWNTEAFF
TRBV6-5	NA	NA	TRBJ2-1	TGTGCCAGCACTCGCGACTCCTACAATGAGCAGTTCTTC	CASTRDSYNEQFF